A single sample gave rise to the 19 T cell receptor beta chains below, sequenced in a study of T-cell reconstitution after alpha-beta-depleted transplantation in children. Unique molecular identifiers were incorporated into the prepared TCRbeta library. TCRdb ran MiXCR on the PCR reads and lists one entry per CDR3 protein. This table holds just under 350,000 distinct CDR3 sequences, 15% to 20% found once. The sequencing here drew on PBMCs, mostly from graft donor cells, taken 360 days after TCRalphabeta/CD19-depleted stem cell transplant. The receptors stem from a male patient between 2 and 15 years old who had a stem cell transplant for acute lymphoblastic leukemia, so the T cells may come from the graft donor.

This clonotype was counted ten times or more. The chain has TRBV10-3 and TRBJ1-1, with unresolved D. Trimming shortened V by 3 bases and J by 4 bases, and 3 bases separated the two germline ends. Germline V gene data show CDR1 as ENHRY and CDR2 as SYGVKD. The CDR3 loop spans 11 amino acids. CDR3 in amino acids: CAISDLTEAFF. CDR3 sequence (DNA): TGTGCCATCAGTGACCTCACTGAAGCTTTCTTT.

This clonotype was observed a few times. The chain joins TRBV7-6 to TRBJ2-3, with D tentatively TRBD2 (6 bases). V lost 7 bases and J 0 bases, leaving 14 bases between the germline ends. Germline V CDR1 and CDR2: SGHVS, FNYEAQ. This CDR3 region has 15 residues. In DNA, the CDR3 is TGTGCCAGCACCGAGGCGGGATCGAGCACAGATACGCAGTATTTT. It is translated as CASTEAGSSTDTQYF.

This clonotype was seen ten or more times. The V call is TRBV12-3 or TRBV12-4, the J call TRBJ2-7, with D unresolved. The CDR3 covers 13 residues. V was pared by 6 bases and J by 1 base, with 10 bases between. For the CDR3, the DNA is TGTGCCAGCAGATCGAGCTTGTCCTACGAGCAGTACTTC. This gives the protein CASRSSLSYEQYF.

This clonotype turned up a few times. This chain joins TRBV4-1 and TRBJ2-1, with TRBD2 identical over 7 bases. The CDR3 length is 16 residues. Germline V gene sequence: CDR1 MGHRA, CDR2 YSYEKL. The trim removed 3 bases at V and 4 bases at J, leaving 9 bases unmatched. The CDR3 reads CASSHAAGTTYNEQFF. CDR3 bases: TGCGCCAGCAGCCATGCCGCCGGGACTACTTACAATGAGCAGTTCTTC.

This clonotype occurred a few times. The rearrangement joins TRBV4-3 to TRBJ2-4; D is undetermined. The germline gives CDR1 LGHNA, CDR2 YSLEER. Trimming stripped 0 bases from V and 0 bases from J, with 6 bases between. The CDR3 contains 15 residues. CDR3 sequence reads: CASSQDFGAKNIQYF. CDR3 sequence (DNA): TGCGCCAGCAGCCAAGATTTCGGAGCCAAAAACATTCAGTACTTC.

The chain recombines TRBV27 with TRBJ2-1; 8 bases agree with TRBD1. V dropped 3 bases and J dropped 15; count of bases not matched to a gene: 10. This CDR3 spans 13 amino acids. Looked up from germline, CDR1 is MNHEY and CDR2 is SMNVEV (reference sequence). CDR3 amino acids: CASSFQGASSTFF. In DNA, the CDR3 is TGTGCCAGCAGTTTTCAGGGGGCAAGTAGTACGTTCTTC.

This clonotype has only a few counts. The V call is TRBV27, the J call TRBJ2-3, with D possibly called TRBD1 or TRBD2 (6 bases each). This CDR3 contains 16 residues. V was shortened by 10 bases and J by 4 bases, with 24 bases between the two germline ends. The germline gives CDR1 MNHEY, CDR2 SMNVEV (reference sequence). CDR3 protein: CAIRPLGLGGSDTQYF. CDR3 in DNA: TGTGCCATCAGGCCGTTGGGACTTGGGGGCTCAGATACGCAGTATTTT.

The CDR3 DNA is TGCGCCAGCAGCCAAGAAGCAGGGACCGGGGAGCTGTTTTTT. This gives the protein CASSQEAGTGELFF. The chain recombines TRBV4-1 with TRBJ2-2; tentatively, D is TRBD1 (5 bases). Trimming took off 0 bases at V and 5 bases at J, with 7 bases between the two ends. CDR3 size: 14 residues. Germline lookup yields CDR1 MGHRA and CDR2 YSYEKL.

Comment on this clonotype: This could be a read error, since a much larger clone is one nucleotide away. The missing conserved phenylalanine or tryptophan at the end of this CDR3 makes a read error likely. CDR3 bases: TGTGCCAGCAGCCGGACAGGGGAAGAGACCCAGTACTGC. Its protein is CASSRTGEETQYC. The gene calls are TRBV5-5 and TRBJ2-5, with 9 positions matching TRBD1. CDR1 is SGHKS, CDR2 YYEKEE, per germline (reference sequence). The CDR3 runs 13 residues. V dropped 4 bases and J dropped 3; count of bases not matched to a gene: 1.

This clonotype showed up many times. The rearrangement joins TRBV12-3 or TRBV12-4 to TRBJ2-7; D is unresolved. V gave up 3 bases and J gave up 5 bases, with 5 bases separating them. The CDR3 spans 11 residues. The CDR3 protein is CASSFNNEQYF. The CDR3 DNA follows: TGTGCCAGCAGTTTTAATAACGAGCAGTACTTC.

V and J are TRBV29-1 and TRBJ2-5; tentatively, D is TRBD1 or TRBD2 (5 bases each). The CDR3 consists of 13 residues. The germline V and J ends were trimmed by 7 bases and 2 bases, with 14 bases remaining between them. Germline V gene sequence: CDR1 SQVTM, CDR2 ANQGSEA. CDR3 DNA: TGCAGCGCCATACCGGGACCACAAGAGACCCAGTACTTC. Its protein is CSAIPGPQETQYF.

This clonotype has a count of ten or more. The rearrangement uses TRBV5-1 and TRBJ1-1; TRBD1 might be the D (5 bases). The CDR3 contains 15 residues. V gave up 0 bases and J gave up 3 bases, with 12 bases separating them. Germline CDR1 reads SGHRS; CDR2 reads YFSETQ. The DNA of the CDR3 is TGCGCCAGCAGCTTGGCCGGGCAGGGCTACACTGAAGCTTTCTTT. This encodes CASSLAGQGYTEAFF. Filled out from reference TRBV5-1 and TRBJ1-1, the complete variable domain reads KAGVTQTPRYLIKTRGQQVTLSCSPISGHRSVSWYQQTPGQGLQFLFEYFSETQRNKGNFPGRFSGRQFSNSRSEMNVSTLELGDSALYLCASSLAGQGYTEAFFGQGTRLTVV.

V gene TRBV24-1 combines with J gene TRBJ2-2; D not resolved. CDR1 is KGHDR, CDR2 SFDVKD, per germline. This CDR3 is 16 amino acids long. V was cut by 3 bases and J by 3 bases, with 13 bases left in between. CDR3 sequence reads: CATSDPTTSHTGELFF. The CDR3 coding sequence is TGTGCCACCAGTGATCCGACAACCTCCCACACCGGGGAGCTGTTTTTT.

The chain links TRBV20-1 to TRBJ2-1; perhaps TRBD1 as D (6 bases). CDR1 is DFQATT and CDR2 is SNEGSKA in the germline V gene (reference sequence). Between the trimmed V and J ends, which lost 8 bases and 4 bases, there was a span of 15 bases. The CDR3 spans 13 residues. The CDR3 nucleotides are TGCAGTACTGACCTTAGGGGGTACAATGAGCAGTTCTTC. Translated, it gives CSTDLRGYNEQFF.

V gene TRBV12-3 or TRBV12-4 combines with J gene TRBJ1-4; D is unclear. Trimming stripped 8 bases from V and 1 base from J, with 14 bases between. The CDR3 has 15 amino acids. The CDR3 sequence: CASGPSPQTNEKLFF. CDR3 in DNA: TGTGCCAGCGGACCTTCCCCGCAAACTAATGAAAAACTGTTTTTT.

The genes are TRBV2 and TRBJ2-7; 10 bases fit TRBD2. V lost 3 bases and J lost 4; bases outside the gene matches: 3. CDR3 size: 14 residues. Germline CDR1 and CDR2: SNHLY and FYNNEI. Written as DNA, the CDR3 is TGTGCCAGCAGTGATGGACTAGCGGCATACGAGCAGTACTTC. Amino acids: CASSDGLAAYEQYF.

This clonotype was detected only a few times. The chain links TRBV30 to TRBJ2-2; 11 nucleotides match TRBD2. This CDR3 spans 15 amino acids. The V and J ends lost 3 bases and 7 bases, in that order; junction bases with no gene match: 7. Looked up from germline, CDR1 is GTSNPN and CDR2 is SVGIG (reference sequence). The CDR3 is CAWRLYGLAGGELFF. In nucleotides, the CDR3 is TGTGCCTGGAGACTTTACGGACTAGCGGGCGGGGAGCTGTTTTTT.

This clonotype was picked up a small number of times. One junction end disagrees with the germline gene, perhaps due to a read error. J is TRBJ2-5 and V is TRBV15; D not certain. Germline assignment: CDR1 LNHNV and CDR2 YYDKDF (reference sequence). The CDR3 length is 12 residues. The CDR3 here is CATSRDIAHLNF. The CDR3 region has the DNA TGTGCCACCAGCAGAGACATAGCCCACTTGAACTTC.

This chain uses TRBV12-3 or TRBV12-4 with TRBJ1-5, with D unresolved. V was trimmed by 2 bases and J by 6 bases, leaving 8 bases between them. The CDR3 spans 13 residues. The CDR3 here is CASSLRIGQPQHF. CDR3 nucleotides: TGTGCCAGCAGTTTAAGGATCGGTCAGCCCCAGCATTTT.